The subject of this entry is one T cell receptor beta chain. Its target is not known. At the DNA level, this CDR3 is encoded by other sequences in the same sample as well. The donors belonged to the roughly 120-subject validation cohort, separate from the roughly 650-subject first cohort. Sequencing used immunoSEQ multiplex PCR; TCRdb keeps in-frame clones, though not all of them. The sample has approximately 170,000 clones, approximately 80% seen once. The CDR3 has 15 amino acids. Germline V gene sequence: CDR1 SGHVS, CDR2 FNYEAQ. With 5 bases clipped from V and 0 bases from J, the junction kept 3 bases outside the gene matches. This entry comes from a study of cytomegalovirus exposure and HLA in healthy donors. Whole-study results and caveats: According to a later analysis, TCR clusters from the first cohort tended to co-occur in the approximately 120 validation repertoires. Altogether, more than 150 TCR beta chains were recorded as cytomegalovirus-associated. A classifier reportedly called cytomegalovirus status with high sensitivity and specificity.

This TCR was sampled from a man aged 25-45 years in good health and CMV-seropositive. Sequenced: PBMCs. The V and J genes are TRBV7-6 and TRBJ2-7, with 11 bases identical to TRBD1. The CDR3 coding sequence is TGTGCCAGCAGCCCGGGACAGGGGGGCTCCTACGAGCAGTACTTC. Amino acids: CASSPGQGGSYEQYF.